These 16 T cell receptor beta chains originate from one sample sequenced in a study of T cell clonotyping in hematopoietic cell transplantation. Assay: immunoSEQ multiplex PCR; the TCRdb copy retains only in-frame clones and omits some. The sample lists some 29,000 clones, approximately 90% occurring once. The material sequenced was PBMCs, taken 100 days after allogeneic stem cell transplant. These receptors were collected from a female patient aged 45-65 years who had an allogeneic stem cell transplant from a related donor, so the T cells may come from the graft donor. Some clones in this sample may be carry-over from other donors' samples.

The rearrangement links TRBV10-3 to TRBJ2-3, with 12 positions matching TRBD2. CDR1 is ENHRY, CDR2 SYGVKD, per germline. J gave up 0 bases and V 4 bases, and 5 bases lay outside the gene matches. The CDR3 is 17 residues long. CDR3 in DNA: TGTGCCATCAGTGCCCCTCTAGCGGGGGGGAGCACAGATACGCAGTATTTT. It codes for CAISAPLAGGSTDTQYF.

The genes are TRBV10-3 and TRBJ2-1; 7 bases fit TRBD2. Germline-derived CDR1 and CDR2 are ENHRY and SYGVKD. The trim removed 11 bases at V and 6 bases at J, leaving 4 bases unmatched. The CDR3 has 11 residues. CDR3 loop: CAGGGVNEQFF. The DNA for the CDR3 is TGTGCCGGGGGAGGGGTCAATGAGCAGTTCTTC.

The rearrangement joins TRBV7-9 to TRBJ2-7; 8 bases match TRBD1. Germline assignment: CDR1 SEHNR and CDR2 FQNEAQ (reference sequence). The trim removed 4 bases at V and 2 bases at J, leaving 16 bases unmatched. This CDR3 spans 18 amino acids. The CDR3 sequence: CASSWPEVDRVNPYEQYF. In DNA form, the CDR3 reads TGTGCCAGCAGCTGGCCGGAAGTGGACAGGGTGAACCCCTACGAGCAGTACTTC.

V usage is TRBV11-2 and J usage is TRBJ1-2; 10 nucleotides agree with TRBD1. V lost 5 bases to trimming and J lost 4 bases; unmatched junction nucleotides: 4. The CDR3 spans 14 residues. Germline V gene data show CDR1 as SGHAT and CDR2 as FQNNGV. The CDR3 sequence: CASSRDRGPYGYTF. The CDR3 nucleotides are TGTGCCAGCAGCCGGGACAGGGGCCCCTATGGCTACACCTTC.

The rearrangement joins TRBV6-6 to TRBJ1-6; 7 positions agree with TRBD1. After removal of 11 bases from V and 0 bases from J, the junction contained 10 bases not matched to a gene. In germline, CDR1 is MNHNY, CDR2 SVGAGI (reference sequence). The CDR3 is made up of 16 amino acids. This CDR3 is CASTGQPLSYNSPLHF. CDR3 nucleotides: TGTGCCTCAACGGGACAGCCGCTCTCCTATAATTCACCCCTCCACTTT.

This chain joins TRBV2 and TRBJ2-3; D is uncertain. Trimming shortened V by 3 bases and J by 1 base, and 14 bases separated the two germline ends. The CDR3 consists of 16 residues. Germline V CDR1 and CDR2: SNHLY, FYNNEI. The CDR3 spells CASSDAGPAGTDTQYF. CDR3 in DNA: TGTGCCAGCAGTGATGCAGGCCCAGCCGGCACAGATACGCAGTATTTT.

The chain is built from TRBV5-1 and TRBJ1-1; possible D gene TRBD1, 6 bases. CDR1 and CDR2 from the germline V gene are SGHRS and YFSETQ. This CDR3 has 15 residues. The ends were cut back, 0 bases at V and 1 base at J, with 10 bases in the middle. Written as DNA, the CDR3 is TGCGCCAGCAGCTTGGATGGGGGCCGGAACACTGAAGCTTTCTTT. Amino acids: CASSLDGGRNTEAFF.

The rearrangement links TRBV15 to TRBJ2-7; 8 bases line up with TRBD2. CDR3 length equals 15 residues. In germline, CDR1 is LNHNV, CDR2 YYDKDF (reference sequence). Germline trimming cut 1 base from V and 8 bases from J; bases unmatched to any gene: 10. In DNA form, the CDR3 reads TGTGCCACCAGCAGAGGCGGGGGGATGCACGGCCAGCAGTACTTC. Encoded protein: CATSRGGGMHGQQYF.

DNA for the CDR3: TGTGCCAGCAGCCGTTTTGGGTCCGGAAACACCATATATTTT. It translates to CASSRFGSGNTIYF. The genes are TRBV28 and TRBJ1-3; D remains ambiguous. The germline gives CDR1 MDHEN, CDR2 SYDVKM. The V end was cut by 6 bases, the J end by 4 bases, with 13 bases between. The CDR3 spans 14 residues. Full variable domain (missing parts from reference TRBV28 and TRBJ1-3): DVKVTQSSRYLVKRTGEKVFLECVQDMDHENMFWYRQDPGLGLRLIYFSYDVKMKEKGDIPEGYSVSREKKERFSLILESASTNQTSMYLCASSRFGSGNTIYFGEGSWLTVV.

The CDR3 sequence is CAWRLGGDTQYF. CDR3 nucleotides: TGTGCCTGGAGACTAGGGGGTGATACGCAGTATTTT. This chain joins TRBV30 and TRBJ2-3, with D perhaps matching TRBD1 (6 bases). This CDR3 region has 12 residues. The germline V and J ends were trimmed by 3 bases and 6 bases, with 10 bases remaining between them. Germline assignment: CDR1 GTSNPN and CDR2 SVGIG (reference sequence). The full variable domain, with the rest looked up from reference TRBV30 and TRBJ2-3, is SQTIHQWPATLVQPVGSPLSLECTVEGTSNPNLYWYRQAAGRGLQLLFYSVGIGQISSEVPQNLSASRPQDRQFILSSKKLLLSDSGFYLCAWRLGGDTQYFGPGTRLTVL.

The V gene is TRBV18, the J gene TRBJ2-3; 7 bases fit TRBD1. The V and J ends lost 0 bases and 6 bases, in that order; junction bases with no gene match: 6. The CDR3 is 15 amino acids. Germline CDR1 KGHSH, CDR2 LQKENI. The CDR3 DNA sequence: TGTGCCAGCTCACCACCGGAGACAGGGACCGATACGCAGTATTTT. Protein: CASSPPETGTDTQYF.

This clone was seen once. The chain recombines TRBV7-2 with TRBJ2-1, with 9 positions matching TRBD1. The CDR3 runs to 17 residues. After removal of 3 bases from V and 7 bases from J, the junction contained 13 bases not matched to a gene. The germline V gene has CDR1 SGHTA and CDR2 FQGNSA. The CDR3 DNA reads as TGTGCCAGCAGCTTCGGTAGAAGGACAGGGGTTGTGAATGAGCAGTTCTTC. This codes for CASSFGRRTGVVNEQFF.

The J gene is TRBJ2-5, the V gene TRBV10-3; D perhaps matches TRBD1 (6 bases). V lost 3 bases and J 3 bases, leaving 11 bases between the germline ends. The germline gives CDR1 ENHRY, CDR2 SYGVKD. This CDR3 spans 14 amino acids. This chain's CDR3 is CAISDGRGEETQYF. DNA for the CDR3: TGTGCCATCAGTGATGGCAGGGGAGAAGAGACCCAGTACTTC.

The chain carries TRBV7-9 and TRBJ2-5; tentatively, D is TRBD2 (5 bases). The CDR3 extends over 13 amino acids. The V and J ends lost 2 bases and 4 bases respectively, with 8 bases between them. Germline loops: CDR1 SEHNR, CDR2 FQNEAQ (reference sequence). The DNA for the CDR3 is TGTGCCAGCAGCTTACGGACTGGAGAGACCCAGTACTTC. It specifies CASSLRTGETQYF.

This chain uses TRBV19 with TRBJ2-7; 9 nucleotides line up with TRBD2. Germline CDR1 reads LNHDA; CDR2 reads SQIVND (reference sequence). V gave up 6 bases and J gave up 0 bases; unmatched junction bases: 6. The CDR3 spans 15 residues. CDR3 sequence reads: CASRAAGGASYEQYF. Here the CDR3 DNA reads TGTGCCAGTAGGGCAGCGGGGGGCGCCTCCTACGAGCAGTACTTC.

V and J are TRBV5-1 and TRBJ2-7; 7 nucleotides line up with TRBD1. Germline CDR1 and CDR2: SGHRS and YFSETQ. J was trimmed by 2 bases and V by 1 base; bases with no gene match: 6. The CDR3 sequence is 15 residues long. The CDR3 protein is CASSLFGQVTYEQYF. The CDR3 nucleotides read TGCGCCAGCAGCTTGTTTGGACAGGTAACCTACGAGCAGTACTTC.